This T cell receptor (beta chain) originates from a study of CD8+ T cells in alopecia areata. Whole-study findings and limits: When scalp samples are sequenced, resident alphabeta T cells of normal skin are also captured.

RNA extraction was followed by reverse transcription into cDNA, which acted as the sequencing template. This table comes from immunoSEQ multiplex PCR, and its TCRdb copy is limited to in-frame clones, with some not included. Of 150,000 to 250,000 clones in the sample, around 60% were seen once. Treatment specified: oral pan-JAK inhibitor, 5-10 mg twice daily. A word on this clone: Its antigen remains unknown.

Germline CDR1 and CDR2: LNHDA and SQIVND (reference sequence). Trimming shortened V by 5 bases and J by 0 bases, and 3 bases separated the two germline ends. The length of the CDR3 is 12 residues. The rearrangement joins TRBV19 to TRBJ2-3; no reliable D call. The sample consisted of CD4+ T cells sorted from blood, taken at week 4, from a patient treated with tofacitinib. This clonotype was obtained from a human donor with alopecia areata. The CDR3 DNA follows: TGTGCCAGTAGTGAAAGCACAGATACGCAGTATTTT. Its protein product is CASSESTDTQYF.